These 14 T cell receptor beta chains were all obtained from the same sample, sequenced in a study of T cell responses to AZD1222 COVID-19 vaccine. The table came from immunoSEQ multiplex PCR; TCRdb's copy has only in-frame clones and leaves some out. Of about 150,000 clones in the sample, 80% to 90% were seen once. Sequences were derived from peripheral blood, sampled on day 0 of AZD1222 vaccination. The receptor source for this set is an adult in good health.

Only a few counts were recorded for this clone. The CDR3 loop reads CASSVDSTQRSLSYTF. CDR3 DNA sequence: TGTGCCAGCAGCGTAGATAGTACACAGCGGTCTTTAAGCTACACCTTC. The rearrangement uses TRBV9 and TRBJ1-2; D gene ambiguous. CDR1 is SGDLS, CDR2 YYNGEE, per germline. Trimming removed 0 bases at V and 9 bases at J, with 21 bases between. The CDR3 has 16 residues.

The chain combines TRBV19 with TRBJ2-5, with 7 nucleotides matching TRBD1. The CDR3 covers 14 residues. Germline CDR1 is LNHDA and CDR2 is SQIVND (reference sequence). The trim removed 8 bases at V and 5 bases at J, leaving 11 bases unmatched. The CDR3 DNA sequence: TGTGCCAGTGGGGACAGCTCTCGGTATGAGACCCAGTACTTC. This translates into CASGDSSRYETQYF.

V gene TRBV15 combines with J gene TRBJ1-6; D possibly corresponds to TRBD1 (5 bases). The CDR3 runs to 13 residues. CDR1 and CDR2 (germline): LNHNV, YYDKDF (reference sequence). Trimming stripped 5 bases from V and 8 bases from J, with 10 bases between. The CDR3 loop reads CATSFLGDSPLHF. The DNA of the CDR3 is TGTGCCACCAGCTTCTTGGGGGATTCACCCCTCCACTTT.

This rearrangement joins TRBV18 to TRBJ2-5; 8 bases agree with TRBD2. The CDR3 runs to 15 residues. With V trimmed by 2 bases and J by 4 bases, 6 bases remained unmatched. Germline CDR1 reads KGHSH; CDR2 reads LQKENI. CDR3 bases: TGTGCCAGCTCACCAGGCCAGCGGGGGCTAGAGACCCAGTACTTC. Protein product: CASSPGQRGLETQYF. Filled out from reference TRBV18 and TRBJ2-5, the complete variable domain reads NAGVMQNPRHLVRRRGQEARLRCSPMKGHSHVYWYRQLPEEGLKFMVYLQKENIIDESGMPKERFSAEFPKEGPSILRIQQVVRGDSAAYFCASSPGQRGLETQYFGPGTRLLVL.

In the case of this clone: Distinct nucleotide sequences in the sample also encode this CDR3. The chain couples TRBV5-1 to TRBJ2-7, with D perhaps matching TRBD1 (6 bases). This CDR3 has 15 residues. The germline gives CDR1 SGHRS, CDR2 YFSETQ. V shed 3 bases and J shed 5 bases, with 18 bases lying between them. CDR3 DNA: TGCGCCAGCAGCTCCGGGACAATCGGTTCCCACGAGCAGTACTTC. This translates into CASSSGTIGSHEQYF.

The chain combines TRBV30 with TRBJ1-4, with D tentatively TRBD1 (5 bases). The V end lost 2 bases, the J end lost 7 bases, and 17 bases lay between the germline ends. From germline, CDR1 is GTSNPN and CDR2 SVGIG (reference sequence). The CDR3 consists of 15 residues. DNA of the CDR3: TGTGCCTGGAGTACGGGCCAGGGTCGAGTTGAAAAACTGTTTTTT. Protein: CAWSTGQGRVEKLFF. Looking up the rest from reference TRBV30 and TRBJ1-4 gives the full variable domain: SQTIHQWPATLVQPVGSPLSLECTVEGTSNPNLYWYRQAAGRGLQLLFYSVGIGQISSEVPQNLSASRPQDRQFILSSKKLLLSDSGFYLCAWSTGQGRVEKLFFGSGTQLSVL.

CDR3 amino acids: CASSRSLGDYEQYF. The CDR3 DNA is TGTGCCAGCAGCCGTTCTCTAGGGGACTACGAGCAGTACTTC. The rearrangement uses TRBV3-1 (or the pseudogene TRBV3-2) and TRBJ2-7; a possible D gene is TRBD1 (5 bases). Per germline, CDR1 LGHDT and CDR2 YNNKEL (reference sequence). This CDR3 has 14 residues. V was cut by 4 bases and J by 3 bases, with 13 bases left in between.

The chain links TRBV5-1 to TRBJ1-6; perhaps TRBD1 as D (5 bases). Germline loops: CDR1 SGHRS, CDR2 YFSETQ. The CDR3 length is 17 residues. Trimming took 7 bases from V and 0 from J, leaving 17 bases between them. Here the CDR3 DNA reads TGCGCCAGCCAAAAGGCATCAGGGAGCTCCTATAATTCACCCCTCCACTTT. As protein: CASQKASGSSYNSPLHF.

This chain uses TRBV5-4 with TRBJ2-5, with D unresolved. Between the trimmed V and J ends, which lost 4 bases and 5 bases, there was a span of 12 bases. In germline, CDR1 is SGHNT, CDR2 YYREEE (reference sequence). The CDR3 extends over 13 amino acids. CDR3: CASSPDVGETQYF. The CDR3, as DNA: TGTGCCAGCAGCCCAGACGTGGGCGAGACCCAGTACTTC.

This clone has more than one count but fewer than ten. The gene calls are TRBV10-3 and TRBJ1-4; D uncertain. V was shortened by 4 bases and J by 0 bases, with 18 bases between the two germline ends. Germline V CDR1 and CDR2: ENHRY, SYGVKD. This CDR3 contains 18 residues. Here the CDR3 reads CAISAMEGGLTTNEKLFF. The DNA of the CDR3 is TGTGCCATCAGTGCTATGGAAGGAGGGTTAACAACTAATGAAAAACTGTTTTTT.

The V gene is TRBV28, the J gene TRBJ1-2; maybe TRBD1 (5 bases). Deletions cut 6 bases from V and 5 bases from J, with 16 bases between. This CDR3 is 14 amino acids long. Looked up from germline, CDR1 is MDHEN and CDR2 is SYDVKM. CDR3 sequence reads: CASRLPGGGYGYTF. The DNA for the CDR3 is TGTGCCAGCAGACTCCCCGGGGGTGGGTATGGCTACACCTTC.

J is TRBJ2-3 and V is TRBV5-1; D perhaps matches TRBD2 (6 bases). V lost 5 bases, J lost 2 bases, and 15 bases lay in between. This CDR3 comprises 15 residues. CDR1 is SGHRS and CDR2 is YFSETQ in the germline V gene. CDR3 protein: CASRNGGYNTDTQYF. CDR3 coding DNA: TGCGCCAGCAGGAATGGGGGGTACAACACAGATACGCAGTATTTT. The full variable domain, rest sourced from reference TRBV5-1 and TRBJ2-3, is KAGVTQTPRYLIKTRGQQVTLSCSPISGHRSVSWYQQTPGQGLQFLFEYFSETQRNKGNFPGRFSGRQFSNSRSEMNVSTLELGDSALYLCASRNGGYNTDTQYFGPGTRLTVL.

The CDR3 DNA reads TGTGCCAGCAGCCCACAGGTATTCTCTGGAAACACCATATATTTT. Amino acid sequence: CASSPQVFSGNTIYF. The chain links TRBV14 to TRBJ1-3; tentatively, D is TRBD1 (5 bases). The length of the CDR3 is 15 residues. Per the germline V gene, CDR1 is SGHDN and CDR2 is FVKESK. Trimming shortened V by 4 bases and J by 0 bases, and 10 bases separated the two germline ends.

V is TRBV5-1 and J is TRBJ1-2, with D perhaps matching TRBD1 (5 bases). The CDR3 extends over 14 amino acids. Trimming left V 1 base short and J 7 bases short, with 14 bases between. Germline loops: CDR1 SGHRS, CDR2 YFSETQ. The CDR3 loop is CASSLTDGGGGYTF. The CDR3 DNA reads TGCGCCAGCAGCTTGACGGACGGTGGGGGTGGCTACACCTTC.